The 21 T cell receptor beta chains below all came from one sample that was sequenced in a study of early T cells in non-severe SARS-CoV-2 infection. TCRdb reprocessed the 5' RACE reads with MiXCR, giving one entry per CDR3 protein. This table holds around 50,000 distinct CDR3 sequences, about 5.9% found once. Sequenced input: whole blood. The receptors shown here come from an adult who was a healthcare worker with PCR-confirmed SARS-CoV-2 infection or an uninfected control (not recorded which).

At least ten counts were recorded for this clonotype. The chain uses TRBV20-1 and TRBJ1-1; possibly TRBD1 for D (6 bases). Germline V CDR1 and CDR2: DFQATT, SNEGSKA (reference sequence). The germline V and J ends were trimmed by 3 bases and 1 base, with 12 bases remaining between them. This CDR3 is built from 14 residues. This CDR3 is CSARVGDTNTEAFF. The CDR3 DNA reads TGCAGTGCTAGGGTAGGGGACACGAACACTGAAGCTTTCTTT.

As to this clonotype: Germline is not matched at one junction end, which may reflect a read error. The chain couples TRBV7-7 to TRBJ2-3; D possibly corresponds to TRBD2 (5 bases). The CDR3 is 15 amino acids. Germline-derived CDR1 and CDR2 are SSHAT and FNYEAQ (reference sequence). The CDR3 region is CASSLVEVGTDTQYF. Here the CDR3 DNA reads TGTGCTAGCAGCTTAGTGGAGGTCGGCACAGATACGCAGTATTTT.

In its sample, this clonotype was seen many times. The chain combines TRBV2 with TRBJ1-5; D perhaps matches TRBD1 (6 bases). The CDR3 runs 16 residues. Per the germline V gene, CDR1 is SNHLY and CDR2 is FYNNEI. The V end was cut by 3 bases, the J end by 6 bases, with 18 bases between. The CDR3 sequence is CASSEGGRRSIQPQHF. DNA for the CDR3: TGTGCCAGCAGTGAGGGGGGGCGCCGGTCAATTCAGCCCCAGCATTTT.

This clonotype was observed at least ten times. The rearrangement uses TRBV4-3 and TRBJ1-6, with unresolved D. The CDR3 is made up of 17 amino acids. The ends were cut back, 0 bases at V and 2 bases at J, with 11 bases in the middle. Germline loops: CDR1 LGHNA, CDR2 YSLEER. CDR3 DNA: TGCGCCAGCAGCCAAGATCGGGCAGCGGCCTATAATTCACCCCTCCACTTT. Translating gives CASSQDRAAAYNSPLHF.

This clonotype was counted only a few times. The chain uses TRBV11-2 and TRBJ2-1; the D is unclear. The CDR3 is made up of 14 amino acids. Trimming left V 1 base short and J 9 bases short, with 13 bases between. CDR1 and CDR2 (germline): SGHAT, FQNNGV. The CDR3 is CASSLGATDFEQFF. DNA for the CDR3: TGTGCCAGCAGCTTAGGAGCGACTGATTTTGAGCAGTTCTTC.

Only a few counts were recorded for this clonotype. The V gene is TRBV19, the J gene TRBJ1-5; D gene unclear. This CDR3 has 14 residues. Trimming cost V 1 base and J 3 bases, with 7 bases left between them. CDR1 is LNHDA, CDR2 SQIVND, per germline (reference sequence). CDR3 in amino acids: CASSIGQHNQPQHF. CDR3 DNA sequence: TGTGCCAGTAGTATAGGGCAACACAATCAGCCCCAGCATTTT.

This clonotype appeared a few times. The CDR3 DNA is TGTGCCAGCAGCCCTCAGATGGTAGGAGGGACCGAAGCTTTCTTT. It encodes CASSPQMVGGTEAFF. This rearrangement joins TRBV14 to TRBJ1-1, with D possibly matching TRBD1 (5 bases). CDR3 length: 15 residues. From germline, CDR1 is SGHDN and CDR2 FVKESK. Trimming shortened V by 4 bases and J by 8 bases, and 20 bases separated the two germline ends. Variable domain in full (rest from reference TRBV14 and TRBJ1-1): EAGVTQFPSHSVIEKGQTVTLRCDPISGHDNLYWYRRVMGKEIKFLLHFVKESKQDESGMPNNRFLAERTGGTYSTLKVQPAELEDSGVYFCASSPQMVGGTEAFFGQGTRLTVV.

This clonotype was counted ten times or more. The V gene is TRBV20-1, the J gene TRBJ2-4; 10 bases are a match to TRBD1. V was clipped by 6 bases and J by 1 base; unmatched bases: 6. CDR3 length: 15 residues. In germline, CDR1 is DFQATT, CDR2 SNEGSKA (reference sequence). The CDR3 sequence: CSALPGQGAKNIQYF. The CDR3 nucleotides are TGCAGTGCACTACCGGGACAGGGGGCCAAAAACATTCAGTACTTC.

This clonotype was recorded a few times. CDR3 residues: CASSGGRKNTEAFF. CDR3 coding DNA: TGTGCCAGCAGTGGGGGACGGAAGAACACTGAAGCTTTCTTT. This sequence joins TRBV6-1 and TRBJ1-1; TRBD1 might be the D (5 bases). The germline gives CDR1 MNHNS, CDR2 SASEGT. V was shortened by 4 bases and J by 1 base, with 10 bases between the two germline ends. The CDR3 is made up of 14 amino acids.

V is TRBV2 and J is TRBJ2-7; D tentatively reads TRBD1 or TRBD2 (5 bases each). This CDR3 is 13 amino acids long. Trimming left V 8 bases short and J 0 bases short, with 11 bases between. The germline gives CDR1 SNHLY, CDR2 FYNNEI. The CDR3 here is CASGGEGSYEQYF. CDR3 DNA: TGTGCCAGCGGGGGAGAGGGCTCCTACGAGCAGTACTTC.

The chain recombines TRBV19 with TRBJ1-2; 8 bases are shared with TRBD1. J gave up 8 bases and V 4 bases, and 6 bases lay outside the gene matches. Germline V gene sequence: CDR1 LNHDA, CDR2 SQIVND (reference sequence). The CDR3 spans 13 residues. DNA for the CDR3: TGTGCCAGTAGTACTACAGGGGGTCAAGGCTACACCTTC. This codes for CASSTTGGQGYTF.

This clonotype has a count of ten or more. The CDR3 sequence is CAISDGTRQAGSYNEQFF. The CDR3 DNA follows: TGTGCCATCAGTGATGGGACTAGACAGGCTGGGTCCTACAATGAGCAGTTCTTC. V usage is TRBV10-3 and J usage is TRBJ2-1; TRBD2 matches 8 bases. Germline V gives CDR1 ENHRY, CDR2 SYGVKD. The CDR3 has 18 amino acids. Germline trimming cut 3 bases from V and 1 base from J; bases unmatched to any gene: 11.

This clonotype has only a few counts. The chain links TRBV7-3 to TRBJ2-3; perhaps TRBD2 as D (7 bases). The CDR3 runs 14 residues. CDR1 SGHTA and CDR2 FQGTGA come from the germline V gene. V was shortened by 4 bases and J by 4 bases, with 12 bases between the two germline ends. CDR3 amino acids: CASSSDGGPDTQYF. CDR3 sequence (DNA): TGTGCCAGCAGCTCTGACGGGGGGCCAGATACGCAGTATTTT.

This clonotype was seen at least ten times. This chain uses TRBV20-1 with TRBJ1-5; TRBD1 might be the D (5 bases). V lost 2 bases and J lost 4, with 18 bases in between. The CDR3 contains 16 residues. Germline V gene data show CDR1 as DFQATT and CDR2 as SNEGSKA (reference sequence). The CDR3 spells CSARPPGTAGNQPQHF. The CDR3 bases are TGCAGTGCTAGACCTCCTGGGACCGCGGGGAATCAGCCCCAGCATTTT.

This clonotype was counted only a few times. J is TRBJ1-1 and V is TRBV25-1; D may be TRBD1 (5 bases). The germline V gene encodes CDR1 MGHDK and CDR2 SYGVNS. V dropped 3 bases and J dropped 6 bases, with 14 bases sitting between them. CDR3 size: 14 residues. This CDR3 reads CASSDGAELPEAFF. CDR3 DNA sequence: TGTGCCAGCAGTGATGGGGCGGAGTTGCCTGAAGCTTTCTTT.

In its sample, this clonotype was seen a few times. CDR3 coding DNA: TGTGCCAGCACGTACGGAGTAGCGGGGGATAAAAACATTCAGTACTTC. Translated: CASTYGVAGDKNIQYF. The chain links TRBV6-2 or TRBV6-3 to TRBJ2-4; TRBD2 aligns across 9 bases. J lost 4 bases, V lost 7 bases, and 11 bases had no gene match. CDR3 length: 16 amino acids. Germline CDR1 is MNHEY and CDR2 is SVGEGT.

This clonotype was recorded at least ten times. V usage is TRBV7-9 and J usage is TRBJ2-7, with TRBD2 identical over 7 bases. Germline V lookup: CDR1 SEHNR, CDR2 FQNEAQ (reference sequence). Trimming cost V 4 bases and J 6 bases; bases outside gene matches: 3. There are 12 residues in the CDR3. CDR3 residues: CASSSSGGEQYF. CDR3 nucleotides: TGTGCCAGCAGCTCTTCGGGGGGCGAGCAGTACTTC. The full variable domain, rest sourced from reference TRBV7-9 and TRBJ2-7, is DTGVSQNPRHKITKRGQNVTFRCDPISEHNRLYWYRQTLGQGPEFLTYFQNEAQLEKSRLLSDRFSAERPKGSFSTLEIQRTEQGDSAMYLCASSSSGGEQYFGPGTRLTVT.

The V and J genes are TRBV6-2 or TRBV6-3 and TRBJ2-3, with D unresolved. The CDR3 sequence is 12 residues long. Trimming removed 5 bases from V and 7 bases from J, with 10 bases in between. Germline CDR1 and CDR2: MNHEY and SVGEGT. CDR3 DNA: TGTGCCAGCAGTCACGGGCCTCATACGCAGTATTTT. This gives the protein CASSHGPHTQYF.

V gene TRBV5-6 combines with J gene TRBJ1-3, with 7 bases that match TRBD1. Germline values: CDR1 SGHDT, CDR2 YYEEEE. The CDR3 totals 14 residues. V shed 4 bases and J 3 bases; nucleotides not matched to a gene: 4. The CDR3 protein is CASSRGQVGNTIYF. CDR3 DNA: TGTGCCAGCAGCCGTGGACAGGTTGGAAACACCATATATTTT.

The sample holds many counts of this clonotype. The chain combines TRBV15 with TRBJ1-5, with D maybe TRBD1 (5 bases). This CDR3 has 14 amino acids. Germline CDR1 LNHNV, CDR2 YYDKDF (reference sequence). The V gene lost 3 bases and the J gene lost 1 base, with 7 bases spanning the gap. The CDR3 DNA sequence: TGTGCCACCAGCAGGGGACGGAGCAATCAGCCCCAGCATTTT. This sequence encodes CATSRGRSNQPQHF.

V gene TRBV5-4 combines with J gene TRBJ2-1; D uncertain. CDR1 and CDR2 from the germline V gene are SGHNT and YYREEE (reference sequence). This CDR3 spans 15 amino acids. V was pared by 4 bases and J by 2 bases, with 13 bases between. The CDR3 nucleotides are TGTGCCAGCAGCCTCGGGCAGGCACCCTACAATGAGCAGTTCTTC. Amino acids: CASSLGQAPYNEQFF.